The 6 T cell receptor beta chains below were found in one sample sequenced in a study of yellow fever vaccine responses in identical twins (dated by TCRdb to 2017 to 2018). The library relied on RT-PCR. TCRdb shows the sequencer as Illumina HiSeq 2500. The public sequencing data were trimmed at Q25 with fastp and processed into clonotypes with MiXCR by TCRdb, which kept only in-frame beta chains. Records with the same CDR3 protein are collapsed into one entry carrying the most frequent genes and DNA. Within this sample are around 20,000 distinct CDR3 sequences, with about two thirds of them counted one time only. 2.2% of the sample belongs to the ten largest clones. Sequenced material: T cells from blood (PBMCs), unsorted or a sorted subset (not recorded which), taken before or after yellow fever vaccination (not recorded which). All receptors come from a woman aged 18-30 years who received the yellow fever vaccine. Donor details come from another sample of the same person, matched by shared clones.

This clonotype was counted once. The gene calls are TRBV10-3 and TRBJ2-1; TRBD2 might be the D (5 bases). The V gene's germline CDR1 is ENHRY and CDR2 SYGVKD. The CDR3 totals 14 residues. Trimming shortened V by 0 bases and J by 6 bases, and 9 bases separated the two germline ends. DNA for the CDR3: TGTGCCATCAGTGAGTCTCCGGGAATCAATGAGCAGTTCTTC. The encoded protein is CAISESPGINEQFF.

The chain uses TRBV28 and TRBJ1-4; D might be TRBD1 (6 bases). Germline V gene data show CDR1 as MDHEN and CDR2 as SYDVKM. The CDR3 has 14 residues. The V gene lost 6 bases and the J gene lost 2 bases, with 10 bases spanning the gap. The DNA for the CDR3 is TGTGCCAGCAGGACTGGGGGCACTAATGAAAAACTGTTTTTT. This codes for CASRTGGTNEKLFF.

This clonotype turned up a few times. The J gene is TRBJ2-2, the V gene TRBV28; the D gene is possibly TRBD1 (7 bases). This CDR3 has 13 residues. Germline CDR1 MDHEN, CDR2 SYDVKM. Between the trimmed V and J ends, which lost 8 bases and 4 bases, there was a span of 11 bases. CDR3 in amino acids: CASRQGGTGELFF. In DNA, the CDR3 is TGTGCCAGCCGCCAGGGGGGCACCGGGGAGCTGTTTTTT.

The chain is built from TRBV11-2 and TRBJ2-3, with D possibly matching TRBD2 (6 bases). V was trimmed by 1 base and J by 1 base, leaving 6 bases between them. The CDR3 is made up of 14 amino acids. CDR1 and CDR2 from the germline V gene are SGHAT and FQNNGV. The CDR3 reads CASSLAGGTDTQYF. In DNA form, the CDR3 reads TGTGCCAGCAGCTTAGCGGGGGGCACAGATACGCAGTATTTT.

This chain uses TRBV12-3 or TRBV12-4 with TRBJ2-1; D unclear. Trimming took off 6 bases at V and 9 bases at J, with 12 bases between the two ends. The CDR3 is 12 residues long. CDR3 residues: CASSKGLPEQFF. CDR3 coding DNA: TGTGCCAGCAGCAAAGGTTTACCTGAGCAGTTCTTC.

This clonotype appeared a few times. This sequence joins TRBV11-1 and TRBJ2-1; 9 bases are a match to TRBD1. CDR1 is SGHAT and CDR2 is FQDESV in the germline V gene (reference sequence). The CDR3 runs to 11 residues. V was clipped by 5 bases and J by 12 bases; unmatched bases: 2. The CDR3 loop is CASSADRGQFF. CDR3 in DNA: TGTGCCAGCAGCGCGGACAGGGGGCAGTTCTTC. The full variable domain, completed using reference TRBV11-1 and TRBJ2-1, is EAEVAQSPRYKITEKSQAVAFWCDPISGHATLYWYRQILGQGPELLVQFQDESVVDDSQLPKDRFSAERLKGVDSTLKIQPAELGDSAMYLCASSADRGQFFGPGTRLTVL.